A single sample is the source of the 14 T cell receptor beta chains below, sequenced in a study of blood T cells in healthy people across ages. Using a J-beta primer mix together with a sample-barcoded 5' primer, a second PCR was run for 7 to 11 cycles. TCRdb ran MiXCR on the 5' RACE reads and lists one entry per CDR3 protein. The data hold 1,800,000 or so distinct CDR3 sequences, with about two fifths observed a single time. Material for sequencing was blood. The receptors stem from a human donor in good health.

The chain uses TRBV3-1 and TRBJ2-2; TRBD2 agrees at 10 bases. The CDR3 is made up of 16 amino acids. CDR1 and CDR2 (germline): LGHDT, YNNKEL (reference sequence). Trimming removed 5 bases from V and 4 bases from J; junction bases left unmatched: 7. DNA of the CDR3: TGTGCCAGCAGCGACCTAGCGGGGGCGGGCACCGGGGAGCTGTTTTTT. As protein: CASSDLAGAGTGELFF.

This clonotype showed up just a few times. This chain uses TRBV12-3 or TRBV12-4 with TRBJ2-7, with unresolved D. The CDR3 runs to 14 residues. V lost 5 bases and J 2 bases, leaving 13 bases between the germline ends. For the CDR3, the DNA is TGTGCCAGCAGTCAGTCCGGCAGTGCCTACGAGCAGTACTTC. As protein: CASSQSGSAYEQYF.

The J gene is TRBJ2-5, the V gene TRBV29-1, with D possibly being TRBD1 (6 bases). V was cut by 6 bases and J by 5 bases, with 22 bases left in between. The CDR3 extends over 15 amino acids. Germline CDR1 reads SQVTM; CDR2 reads ANQGSEA. CDR3 sequence (DNA): TGCAGCGTCGTGGGGGCTTTTCCCGAGCCGGAGACCCAGTACTTC. This gives the protein CSVVGAFPEPETQYF. Full variable domain (missing parts from reference TRBV29-1 and TRBJ2-5): SAVISQKPSRDICQRGTSLTIQCQVDSQVTMMFWYRQQPGQSLTLIATANQGSEATYESGFVIDKFPISRPNLTFSTLTVSNMSPEDSSIYLCSVVGAFPEPETQYFGPGTRLLVL.

The chain recombines TRBV4-1 with TRBJ1-5; 9 bases map to TRBD1. The CDR3 runs 16 residues. Germline CDR1 and CDR2: MGHRA and YSYEKL. Trimming cost V 0 bases and J 8 bases; bases outside gene matches: 8. Here the CDR3 reads CASSQESGTGIEPQHF. CDR3 coding DNA: TGCGCCAGCAGCCAAGAATCCGGGACAGGGATTGAGCCCCAGCATTTT.

This chain uses TRBV20-1 with TRBJ2-4, with D possibly TRBD2 on 8 matching bases. The CDR3 is 16 residues long. The germline CDR1 and CDR2 sequences are DFQATT and SNEGSKA (reference sequence). V was clipped by 5 bases and J by 4 bases, with 21 bases between them. The DNA of the CDR3 is TGCAGTGCTTCGAGCGGGGGACAGACCTTAAAAAACATTCAGTACTTC. This gives the protein CSASSGGQTLKNIQYF.

Regarding this clonotype: A much larger clone is a single base away; this may be a read error. The chain recombines TRBV7-2 with TRBJ2-1; D remains ambiguous. Germline CDR1 reads SGHTA; CDR2 reads FQGNSA. Trimming pared 3 bases from V and 9 bases from J, leaving 6 bases between. This CDR3 contains 11 residues. CDR3 protein: CASSFSSEQFF. The DNA of the CDR3 is TGTGCCAGCAGCTTTAGTAGTGAGCAGTTCTTC.

V and J are TRBV6-6 and TRBJ2-7; TRBD1 matches 7 bases. The CDR3 covers 13 residues. The germline CDR1 and CDR2 sequences are MNHNY and SVGAGI (reference sequence). Unmatched junction bases numbered 10, after V lost 10 bases and J lost 4 bases. The CDR3 is CATKTGSVYEQYF. As DNA, the CDR3 is TGTGCCACAAAGACAGGGTCCGTTTACGAGCAGTACTTC.

The chain is built from TRBV6-5 and TRBJ2-7; D gene ambiguous. Germline V gives CDR1 MNHEY, CDR2 SVGAGI. The CDR3 consists of 14 residues. Trimming removed 8 bases at V and 2 bases at J, with 16 bases between. The CDR3 region is CASSASPMTYEQYF. CDR3 coding DNA: TGTGCCAGCTCGGCGAGCCCTATGACCTACGAGCAGTACTTC.

The chain joins TRBV25-1 to TRBJ2-4; 9 bases map to TRBD1. The germline CDR1 and CDR2 sequences are MGHDK and SYGVNS. The CDR3 runs 17 residues. V shed 9 bases, J shed 0 bases, and the junction held 12 bases outside the gene matches. CDR3 in amino acids: CASTGTGPRLAKNIQYF. The CDR3 region has the DNA TGTGCCAGTACCGGGACAGGGCCTCGCCTAGCCAAAAACATTCAGTACTTC. Combining the CDR3 with reference TRBV25-1 and TRBJ2-4 gives the whole variable domain EADIYQTPRYLVIGTGKKITLECSQTMGHDKMYWYQQDPGMELHLIHYSYGVNSTEKGDLSSESTVSRIRTEHFPLTLESARPSHTSQYLCASTGTGPRLAKNIQYFGAGTRLSVL.

V usage is TRBV2 and J usage is TRBJ2-4, with TRBD1 matching over 9 bases. This CDR3 contains 14 residues. Germline CDR1 is SNHLY and CDR2 is FYNNEI. The J segment lost 1 base and the V segment lost 8 bases, leaving 3 bases of the junction unmatched. DNA of the CDR3: TGTGCCAGCGTTGGACAGGGGGCCAAAAACATTCAGTACTTC. Encoded protein: CASVGQGAKNIQYF. The full variable domain, with the rest looked up from reference TRBV2 and TRBJ2-4, is EPEVTQTPSHQVTQMGQEVILRCVPISNHLYFYWYRQILGQKVEFLVSFYNNEISEKSEIFDDQFSVERPDGSNFTLKIRSTKLEDSAMYFCASVGQGAKNIQYFGAGTRLSVL.

In its sample, this clonotype was seen a few times. CDR3: CASSLAHRNYGYTF. DNA for the CDR3: TGTGCCAGCAGCTTAGCGCACCGAAACTATGGCTACACCTTC. V is TRBV7-2 and J is TRBJ1-2; D gene unclear. CDR1 and CDR2 from the germline V gene are SGHTA and FQGNSA. The CDR3 spans 14 residues. V was trimmed by 0 bases and J by 2 bases, leaving 7 bases between them.

This clonotype was seen a few times. V usage is TRBV20-1 and J usage is TRBJ2-7; no reliable D call. Germline V gene data show CDR1 as DFQATT and CDR2 as SNEGSKA (reference sequence). The CDR3 extends over 13 amino acids. With 6 bases removed from V and 2 bases from J, the gap between germline ends came to 14 bases. This CDR3 is CSAGSTEAYEQYF. The CDR3 nucleotides read TGCAGTGCCGGAAGTACCGAAGCCTACGAGCAGTACTTC.

J is TRBJ2-7 and V is TRBV18; D gene unclear. Per germline, CDR1 KGHSH and CDR2 LQKENI. The CDR3 is 16 amino acids. V was clipped by 1 base and J by 2 bases, with 15 bases between them. The CDR3 reads CASSPLARTYPYEQYF. The CDR3, as DNA: TGTGCCAGCTCACCACTGGCCCGCACATATCCCTACGAGCAGTACTTC.

This clonotype was observed a handful of times. V and J are TRBV20-1 and TRBJ1-5; D is unclear. V lost 3 bases to trimming and J lost 5 bases, with 11 bases between them. This CDR3 has 13 residues. Germline lookup yields CDR1 DFQATT and CDR2 SNEGSKA (reference sequence). The chain's CDR3 is CSARGAADQPQHF. DNA for the CDR3: TGCAGTGCTAGGGGCGCCGCTGATCAGCCCCAGCATTTT.